These T cell receptor beta chains were read from a single sample in a study of blood T cell repertoires in COVID-19. Clones were sequenced by immunoSEQ multiplex PCR, and TCRdb holds only the in-frame ones, with some missing. The table shows some 65,000 clones, with roughly 78% occurring only once. The sample comprised peripheral blood. These receptors were taken from a human donor in a cohort sampled during active COVID-19. Each CDR3 is given with its conserved first and last residue. D genes are given only for firm matches. Clone size, where shown, is once, few, many, or a class for clones that have expanded.

d_call	clone_size	v_call	j_call	cdr3_nt	cdr3_aa
TRBD2	-	TRBV28	TRBJ2-2	TGTGCCGTGGAGGCGTCGGGGGGATCCGGGGAGCTGTTTTTT	CAVEASGGSGELFF
-	-	TRBV24-1	TRBJ1-5	TGTGCCACCAGTAGCAGGGTCAATCAGCCCCAGCATTTT	CATSSRVNQPQHF
TRBD2	-	TRBV7-2	TRBJ2-7	TGTGCCAGCAGCGCCGGACTAGTGAGGGAGCAGTACTTC	CASSAGLVREQYF
TRBD1	once	TRBV24-1	TRBJ1-2	TGTGCCACCAGTGATCGAGACAGGGGAGCCTATGGCTACACCTTC	CATSDRDRGAYGYTF
TRBD2	-	TRBV5-8	TRBJ2-1	TGTGCCAGCAGCTGGGGACTAGCGTCCTACAATGAGCAGTTCTTC	CASSWGLASYNEQFF
-	-	TRBV11-2	TRBJ1-1	TGTGCCAGCAGCAAAGCCGGGGGCGGGAGGAACACTGAAGCTTTCTTT	CASSKAGGGRNTEAFF
TRBD1	-	TRBV27	TRBJ1-6	TGTGCCAGCGGAACGGACAGGGGGAATTCACCCCTCCACTTT	CASGTDRGNSPLHF
-	-	TRBV7-6	TRBJ1-4	TGTGCCAGCAGCGAGGAGGGTTGGGAAAAACTGTTTTTT	CASSEEGWEKLFF
-	-	TRBV5-4	TRBJ2-1	TGTGCCAGCAGCTTGGGGGCTAGCGTGAGAAACAATGAGCAGTTCTTC	CASSLGASVRNNEQFF
TRBD2	-	TRBV30	TRBJ2-3	TGTGCCTGGAGTAAGGCTAGCGGGAGTACAGATACGCAGTATTTT	CAWSKASGSTDTQYF
TRBD2	-	TRBV30	TRBJ2-1	TGTGCCTGGAGACTAGCGGGAGGGAATGAGCAGTTCTTC	CAWRLAGGNEQFF
TRBD1	-	TRBV27	TRBJ2-2	TGTGCCAGCGGTCAGGGGGACGGGGAGCTGTTTTTT	CASGQGDGELFF
TRBD1	-	TRBV28	TRBJ2-1	TGTGCCAGCAGTCCAGGGGGAACGGCCTACAATGAGCAGTTCTTC	CASSPGGTAYNEQFF
-	-	TRBV4-1	TRBJ1-3	TGCGCCAGCAGCCAAGATTGGGACATTGGAAACACCATATATTTT	CASSQDWDIGNTIYF
-	-	TRBV27	TRBJ2-7	TGTGCCAGCAGTTTAGACCAGGGGACCTACGAGCAGTACTTC	CASSLDQGTYEQYF
TRBD2	-	TRBV19	TRBJ2-1	TGTGCCATCCGGACTAGCGGGACCTACAATGAGCAGTTCTTC	CAIRTSGTYNEQFF
-	-	TRBV28	TRBJ2-7	TGTGCCAGCAGCCCCGGGGGTCCGACACCCTACGAGCAGTACTTC	CASSPGGPTPYEQYF
TRBD2	-	TRBV7-8	TRBJ2-5	TGTGCCAGCAGCCCCCGGTCGTTCGGGACTAGCGGGAGATTCGGTGAGACCCAGTACTTC	CASSPRSFGTSGRFGETQYF
-	-	TRBV6-5	TRBJ1-2	TGTGCCAGCAGTCCCCCGGCAGGGGTAGGCTACACCTTC	CASSPPAGVGYTF
TRBD1	-	TRBV9	TRBJ1-6	TGTGCCAGCAGCGTAGTAGTACCCCCGGGACAGAATAATTCACCCCTCCACTTT	CASSVVVPPGQNNSPLHF
TRBD1	-	TRBV7-9	TRBJ1-2	TGTGCCAGCAGCTTCGCAAACAGGGGCTATGGCTACACCTTC	CASSFANRGYGYTF
-	-	TRBV18	TRBJ2-3	TGTGCCAGCTCACCAAGTCGGCAGGCCACCACAGATACGCAGTATTTT	CASSPSRQATTDTQYF
TRBD1	-	TRBV4-3	TRBJ1-2	TGCGCCAGCAGCCTAAACAGGGGAGCTAACTATGGCTACACCTTC	CASSLNRGANYGYTF
-	-	TRBV5-1	TRBJ1-4	TGCGCCAGCAGCACCGACAGAACAACTAATGAAAAACTGTTTTTT	CASSTDRTTNEKLFF
TRBD1	-	TRBV19	TRBJ2-5	TGTGCCAGTAGTTCTCCCGACTCTGAGGACAGGCAAGAGACCCAGTACTTC	CASSSPDSEDRQETQYF
TRBD2	-	TRBV7-2	TRBJ2-3	TGTGCCAGCAGCCTTAGGACGGGACTAGCGGGAGGGAAAGATACGCAGTATTTT	CASSLRTGLAGGKDTQYF